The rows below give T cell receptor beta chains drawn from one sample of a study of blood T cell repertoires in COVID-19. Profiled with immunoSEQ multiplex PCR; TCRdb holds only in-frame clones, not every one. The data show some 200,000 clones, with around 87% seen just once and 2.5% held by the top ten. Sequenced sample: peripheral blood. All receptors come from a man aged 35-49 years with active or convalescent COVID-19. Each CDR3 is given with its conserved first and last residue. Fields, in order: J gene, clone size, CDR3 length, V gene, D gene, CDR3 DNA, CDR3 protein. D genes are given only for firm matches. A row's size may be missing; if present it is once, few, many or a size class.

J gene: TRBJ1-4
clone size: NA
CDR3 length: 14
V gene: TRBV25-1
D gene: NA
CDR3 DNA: TGTGCCAGCAGCTCAGGGTGGGATGGTGAAAAACTGTTTTTT
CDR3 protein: CASSSGWDGEKLFF

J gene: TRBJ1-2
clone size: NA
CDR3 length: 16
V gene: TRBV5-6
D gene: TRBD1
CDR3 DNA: TGTGCCAGCAGCTGGGACCGGACAGGGGGCCAGTATGGCTACACCTTC
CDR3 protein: CASSWDRTGGQYGYTF

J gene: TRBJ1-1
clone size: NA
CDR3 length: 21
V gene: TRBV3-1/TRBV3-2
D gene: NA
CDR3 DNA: TGTGCCAGCAGCCAAAGAGGATGGGCTTGGGGGGACGAGTGGCCGAACACTGAAGCTTTCTTT
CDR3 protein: CASSQRGWAWGDEWPNTEAFF

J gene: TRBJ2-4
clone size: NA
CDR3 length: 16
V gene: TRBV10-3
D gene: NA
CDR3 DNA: TGTGCCATCAGTAGACAGCGCCCAGATGGCAAAAACATTCAGTACTTC
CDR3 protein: CAISRQRPDGKNIQYF

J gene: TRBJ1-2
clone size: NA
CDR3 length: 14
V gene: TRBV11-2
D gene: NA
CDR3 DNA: TGTGCCAGCAGCTTTTCGGACACGAGAGGAGGCTACACCTTC
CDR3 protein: CASSFSDTRGGYTF

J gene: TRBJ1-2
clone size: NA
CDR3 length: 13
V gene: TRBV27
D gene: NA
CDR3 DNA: TGTGCCAGCAGTAAGACAAATTACTATGGCTACACCTTC
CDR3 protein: CASSKTNYYGYTF

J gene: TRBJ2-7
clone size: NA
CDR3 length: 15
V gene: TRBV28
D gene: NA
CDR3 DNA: TGTGCCAGCAGTTCATCGACACAGACCTCCTACGAGCAGTACTTC
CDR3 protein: CASSSSTQTSYEQYF

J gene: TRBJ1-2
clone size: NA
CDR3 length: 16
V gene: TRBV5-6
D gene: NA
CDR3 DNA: TGTGCCACCCACTCACGGATGGGACATCTTAACTATGGCTACACCTTC
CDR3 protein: CATHSRMGHLNYGYTF

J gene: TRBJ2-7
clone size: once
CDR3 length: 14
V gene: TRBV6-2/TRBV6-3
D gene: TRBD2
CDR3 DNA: TGTGCCAGCAGTAGAGCGGGGGTTACTTACGAGCAGTACTTC
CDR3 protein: CASSRAGVTYEQYF

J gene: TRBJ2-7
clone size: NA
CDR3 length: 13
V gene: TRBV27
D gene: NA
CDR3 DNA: TGTGCCAGCAGTTTCCGGGTTGTGGGACAACAGTACTTC
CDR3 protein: CASSFRVVGQQYF

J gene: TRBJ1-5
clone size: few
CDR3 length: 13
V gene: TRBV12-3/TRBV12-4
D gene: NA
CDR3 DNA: TGTGCCAGCAGTGAGAATGGCAATCAGCCCCAGCATTTT
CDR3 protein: CASSENGNQPQHF

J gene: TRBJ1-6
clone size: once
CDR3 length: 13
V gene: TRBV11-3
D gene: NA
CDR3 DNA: TGTGCCAGCAGCTTAGAAAGCGGTTCACCCCTCCACTTT
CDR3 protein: CASSLESGSPLHF

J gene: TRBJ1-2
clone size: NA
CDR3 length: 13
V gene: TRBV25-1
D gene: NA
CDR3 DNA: TGTGCCAGCAGTGCGGGACTTCCCTATGGCTACACCTTC
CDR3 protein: CASSAGLPYGYTF

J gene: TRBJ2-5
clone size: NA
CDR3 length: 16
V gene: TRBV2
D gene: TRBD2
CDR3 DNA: TGTGCCAGCAGTGGCCGTCGGCGGGGGGGCATGCAGACCCAGTACTTC
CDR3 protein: CASSGRRRGGMQTQYF

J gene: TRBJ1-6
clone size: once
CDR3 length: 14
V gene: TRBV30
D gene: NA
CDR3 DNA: TGTGCCTGGAGTGGGGGAGGGATAGGTTCACCCCTCCACTTT
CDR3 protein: CAWSGGGIGSPLHF

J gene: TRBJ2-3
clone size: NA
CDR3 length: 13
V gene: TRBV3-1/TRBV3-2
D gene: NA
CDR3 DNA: TGTGCCAGCAGCCAATATAGCACAGATACGCAGTATTTT
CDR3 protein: CASSQYSTDTQYF

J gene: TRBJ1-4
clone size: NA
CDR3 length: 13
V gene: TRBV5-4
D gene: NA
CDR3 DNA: TGTGCCACCAAGAGCGGGGAGGCGGAAAAACTGTTTTTT
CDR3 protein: CATKSGEAEKLFF

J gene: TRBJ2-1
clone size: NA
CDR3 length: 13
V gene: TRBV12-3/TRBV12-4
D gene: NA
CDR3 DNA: TGTGCCAGCAGTTTCAGTAACAGTCAAGAGCAGTTCTTC
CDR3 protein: CASSFSNSQEQFF

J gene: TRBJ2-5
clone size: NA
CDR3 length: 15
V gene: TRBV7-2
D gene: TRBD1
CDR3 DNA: TGTGCCAGCAGCTTAGAGGACAGGGGGGTGGAGACCCAGTACTTC
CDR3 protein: CASSLEDRGVETQYF

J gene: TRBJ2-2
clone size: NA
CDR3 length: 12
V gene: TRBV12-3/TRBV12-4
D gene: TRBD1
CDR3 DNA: TGTGCCAGCAGGACAGGGACCGGGGAGCTGTTTTTT
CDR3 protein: CASRTGTGELFF

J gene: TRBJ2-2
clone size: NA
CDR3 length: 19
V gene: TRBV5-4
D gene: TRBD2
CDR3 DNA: TGTGCCAGCAGCTTACCTTCCGGAGCTAGCGGGGCGAACACCGGGGAGCTGTTTTTT
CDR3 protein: CASSLPSGASGANTGELFF

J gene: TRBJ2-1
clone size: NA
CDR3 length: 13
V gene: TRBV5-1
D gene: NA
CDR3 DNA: TGCGCCAGCGGCGTCGGGAATACGTATGAGCAGTTCTTC
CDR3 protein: CASGVGNTYEQFF

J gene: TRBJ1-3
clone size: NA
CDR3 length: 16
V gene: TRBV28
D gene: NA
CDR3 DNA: TGTGCCAGCAGTTTACCACCGGGTCTCTCTGGAAACACCATATATTTT
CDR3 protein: CASSLPPGLSGNTIYF

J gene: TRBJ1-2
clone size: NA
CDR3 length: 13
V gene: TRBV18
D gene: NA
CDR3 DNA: TGTGCCAGCTCACCAGAATCGCGACAGGGCTACACCTTC
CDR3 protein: CASSPESRQGYTF

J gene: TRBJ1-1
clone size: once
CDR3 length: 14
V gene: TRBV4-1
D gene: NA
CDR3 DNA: TGCGCCAGCAGCGCCCAACAGGTGAACACTGAAGCTTTCTTT
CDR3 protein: CASSAQQVNTEAFF

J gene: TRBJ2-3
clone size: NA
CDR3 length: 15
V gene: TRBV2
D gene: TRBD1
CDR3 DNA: TGTGCCAGCAGTGGTCGGACAGGGAATGAAGATACGCAGTATTTT
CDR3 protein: CASSGRTGNEDTQYF